The 20 T cell receptor beta chains listed next were all sequenced from one sample in a study of blood T cells in healthy people across ages. A second PCR, run for about 6 to 11 cycles, used a sample-barcoded 5' primer plus a J-beta primer mix. Using its own MiXCR run on the 5' RACE reads, TCRdb lists one record per CDR3 protein. The sample has about 290,000 distinct CDR3 sequences, around 27% seen once. Sequencing was done on a sample of blood. The receptors derive from an older woman in good health.

Concerning this clonotype itself: A junction boundary mismatches the germline segment, possibly from a read error. This chain links TRBV20-1 with TRBJ2-2; perhaps TRBD2 as D (5 bases). This CDR3 spans 16 amino acids. Germline lookup yields CDR1 DFQATT and CDR2 SNEGSKA (reference sequence). The CDR3 nucleotides read TGCAGTGCTAGACAGGCGGGTCGACCTAGCACCGGGGAGCTGGTTTTT. This sequence encodes CSARQAGRPSTGELVF.

This clonotype was observed a handful of times. The chain uses TRBV2 and TRBJ1-6; D ambiguous. The V end was cut by 7 bases, the J end by 8 bases, with 9 bases between. Looked up from germline, CDR1 is SNHLY and CDR2 is FYNNEI. The CDR3 sequence is 12 residues long. CDR3 DNA: TGTGCCAGCACCCTCGGTTATTCACCCCTCCACTTT. Translated: CASTLGYSPLHF.

In this sample, this clonotype turned up a few times. The chain joins TRBV29-1 to TRBJ2-7; D is uncertain. With 6 bases removed from V and 5 bases from J, the gap between germline ends came to 11 bases. The CDR3 is made up of 11 amino acids. CDR1 is SQVTM and CDR2 is ANQGSEA in the germline V gene. CDR3 in amino acids: CSVESRNEQYF. The CDR3, as DNA: TGCAGCGTGGAGAGCCGGAACGAGCAGTACTTC.

This clonotype is termed medium-sized. The rearrangement joins TRBV6-5 to TRBJ2-7; D perhaps matches TRBD2 (5 bases). Per germline, CDR1 MNHEY and CDR2 SVGAGI. V lost 7 bases and J 7 bases, leaving 23 bases between the germline ends. CDR3 length equals 15 residues. The CDR3 is CASTEGLRFVVEQYF. In DNA, the CDR3 is TGTGCCAGCACCGAGGGCCTTAGATTTGTAGTGGAGCAGTACTTC.

The chain carries TRBV28 and TRBJ1-2; 8 bases map to TRBD1. Germline CDR1 and CDR2: MDHEN and SYDVKM. This CDR3 comprises 15 residues. The V gene end was trimmed by 6 bases and the J gene end by 2 bases; junction bases not matched to a gene: 8. CDR3 amino acids: CASRQERQGNYGYTF. As DNA, the CDR3 is TGTGCCAGCAGGCAAGAAAGACAGGGGAACTATGGCTACACCTTC.

A remark on this clonotype: At one end, the junction sequence differs from germline, possibly due to a read error. The rearrangement joins TRBV6-1 to TRBJ2-3; 8 nucleotides match TRBD2. CDR1 is MNHNS and CDR2 is SASEGT in the germline V gene. The CDR3 runs to 14 residues. The CDR3 here is CASSVAGSTDTPYF. The CDR3 bases are TGTGCCAGCAGTGTAGCGGGGAGCACAGATACGCCGTATTTT.

The table lists this clonotype with a few counts. This chain joins TRBV7-9 and TRBJ2-3; D not certain. The CDR3 totals 14 residues. Germline V CDR1 and CDR2: SEHNR, FQNEAQ (reference sequence). V lost 2 bases and J 2 bases, leaving 8 bases between the germline ends. CDR3 in amino acids: CASSLSRSTDTQYF. The CDR3 DNA reads as TGTGCCAGCAGCTTATCCCGATCCACAGATACGCAGTATTTT. Full variable domain (missing parts from reference TRBV7-9 and TRBJ2-3): DTGVSQNPRHKITKRGQNVTFRCDPISEHNRLYWYRQTLGQGPEFLTYFQNEAQLEKSRLLSDRFSAERPKGSFSTLEIQRTEQGDSAMYLCASSLSRSTDTQYFGPGTRLTVL.

This clonotype was picked up a small number of times. The chain carries TRBV7-9 and TRBJ2-1; D unclear. Germline loops: CDR1 SEHNR, CDR2 FQNEAQ (reference sequence). The CDR3 runs to 15 residues. Trimming left V 2 bases short and J 3 bases short, with 11 bases between. As DNA, the CDR3 is TGTGCCAGCAGCTTAAAGAAGGCCGGCTACAATGAGCAGTTCTTC. Translated: CASSLKKAGYNEQFF.

This sequence joins TRBV4-3 and TRBJ2-7, with 9 bases identical to TRBD2. V was pared by 6 bases and J by 1 base, with 16 bases of the junction left unmatched. Germline values: CDR1 LGHNA, CDR2 YSLEER. This CDR3 contains 18 residues. The CDR3 coding sequence is TGCGCCAGCAGTCCCGCTTTGGCTCTAGCGGGATTGTCCTACGAGCAGTACTTC. As protein: CASSPALALAGLSYEQYF.

This clonotype was found a few times. V and J are TRBV20-1 and TRBJ1-2; D not resolved. With 5 bases removed from V and 6 bases from J, the gap between germline ends came to 7 bases. The CDR3 is made up of 10 amino acids. Germline lookup yields CDR1 DFQATT and CDR2 SNEGSKA (reference sequence). In DNA form, the CDR3 reads TGCAGTGCTCCGCGGAATGGCTACACCTTC. It yields the protein CSAPRNGYTF.

This clonotype has only a few counts. The rearrangement joins TRBV5-5 to TRBJ2-1, with a possible D match to TRBD1 (6 bases). The J call is in doubt because the DNA end fits TRBJ2-5 better. Germline V gene sequence: CDR1 SGHKS, CDR2 YYEKEE (reference sequence). The CDR3 is made up of 17 amino acids. This CDR3 reads CASSSVRGSPFAETQYF. CDR3 nucleotide sequence: TGTGCCAGCAGCTCAGTCAGGGGATCCCCTTTTGCTGAGACCCAGTACTTC.

This clonotype has just a few counts. The chain couples TRBV12-3 or TRBV12-4 to TRBJ2-5, with 8 bases aligning to TRBD2. TRBJ2-1 explains the end of the DNA better; the J call may be wrong. This CDR3 comprises 17 residues. Written as DNA, the CDR3 is TGTGCCAGCAGAAATTACGGCGCGGGAGGCAGTTACAATGAGCAGTTCTTC. Protein sequence: CASRNYGAGGSYNEQFF.

This chain uses TRBV28 with TRBJ2-3; tentatively, D is TRBD2 (6 bases). The CDR3 totals 17 residues. With 9 bases removed from V and 6 bases from J, the gap between germline ends came to 28 bases. Germline values: CDR1 MDHEN, CDR2 SYDVKM. The CDR3: CASKPTGVVDRDDTQYF. The CDR3 bases are TGTGCCAGTAAACCTACGGGGGTAGTAGATAGGGACGATACGCAGTATTTT.

This chain joins TRBV20-1 and TRBJ2-7, with TRBD2 matching 7 bases. Looked up from germline, CDR1 is DFQATT and CDR2 is SNEGSKA (reference sequence). This CDR3 is built from 15 residues. Trimming cost V 6 bases and J 5 bases; bases outside gene matches: 16. This chain's CDR3 is CSAGGRASGLNEQYF. In DNA form, the CDR3 reads TGCAGTGCCGGTGGGAGGGCTAGCGGCTTAAACGAGCAGTACTTC.

Only a few counts were recorded for this clonotype. The chain has TRBV7-2 and TRBJ2-5; 11 positions agree with TRBD2. The CDR3 totals 15 residues. Losses at the gene ends were 3 bases for V and 3 bases for J; bases not matched to a gene: 3. Germline V CDR1 and CDR2: SGHTA, FQGNSA. CDR3 bases: TGTGCCAGCAGCTTTTCGACTAGCGGGGAAGAGACCCAGTACTTC. Translation gives CASSFSTSGEETQYF. The whole variable domain, remainder taken from reference TRBV7-2 and TRBJ2-5, is GAGVSQSPSNKVTEKGKDVELRCDPISGHTALYWYRQSLGQGLEFLIYFQGNSAPDKSGLPSDRFSAERTGGSVSTLTIQRTQQEDSAVYLCASSFSTSGEETQYFGPGTRLLVL.

This clonotype was recorded many times. In nucleotides, the CDR3 is TGCAGCGTTGGGGAAGACGGAATAAATGAGCAGTTCTTC. Translation: CSVGEDGINEQFF. J is TRBJ2-1 and V is TRBV29-1; no definite D call. CDR1 is SQVTM and CDR2 is ANQGSEA in the germline V gene. V was trimmed by 4 bases and J by 7 bases, leaving 14 bases between them. The CDR3 contains 13 residues.

The chain couples TRBV4-3 to TRBJ2-3, with 9 bases that match TRBD2. With 2 bases clipped from V and 5 bases from J, the junction kept 5 bases outside the gene matches. The CDR3 extends over 15 amino acids. Germline V lookup: CDR1 LGHNA, CDR2 YSLEER. CDR3 sequence: CASSQSGTSLDTQYF. Written as DNA, the CDR3 is TGCGCCAGCAGCCAATCCGGGACTAGCCTAGATACGCAGTATTTT.

This clonotype was recorded a few times. DNA of the CDR3: TGCGCCAGCAGCCCTGAAGGGCACAATGAGCAGTTCTTC. This translates into CASSPEGHNEQFF. V is TRBV5-1 and J is TRBJ2-1, with no clear D. The CDR3 sequence is 13 residues long. V dropped 4 bases and J dropped 5 bases, with 10 bases sitting between them. Germline assignment: CDR1 SGHRS and CDR2 YFSETQ.

In DNA, the CDR3 is TGTGCCAGCAGGGAACTAGCGGGAGGTGTTTACGAGCAGTACTTC. Amino acids: CASRELAGGVYEQYF. The chain employs TRBV6-2 or TRBV6-3 and TRBJ2-7; 12 bases are shared with TRBD2. CDR1 MNHEY and CDR2 SVGEGT come from the germline V gene. The CDR3 has 15 amino acids. J was trimmed by 4 bases and V by 6 bases; bases with no gene match: 7.

The chain is built from TRBV21-1 and TRBJ2-1; the table assigns TRBD1, which was not confirmed against the DNA. TRBV21-1 is annotated as a pseudogene. The CDR3 covers 18 residues. In nucleotides, the CDR3 is TGTGCCAGCAGCAAAGTAGTAAGGGACAGGGGGGGCTACAATGAGCAGTTCTTC. Encoded protein: CASSKVVRDRGGYNEQFF.